A selection of T cell receptor beta chains follows, all from one sample in a study of blood T cell repertoires in COVID-19. Repertoires were generated with immunoSEQ multiplex PCR, while TCRdb's copy carries only in-frame clones and drops some. The sample includes 150,000 to 200,000 clones, 88% of them seen just once. What was sequenced was peripheral blood. The source is a human donor in a cohort sampled during active COVID-19. Both conserved end residues are part of each CDR3. The D gene is left open where the match is weak. Only some rows state a clone size, as once, few, many or a class for expanded clones.

size,V,J,D,length,DNA,CDR3
-,TRBV12-2,TRBJ1-1,-,13,TGTGCAAGTCGCTTAGGAGACAGCACCGAAGCTTTCTTT,CASRLGDSTEAFF
-,TRBV29-1,TRBJ2-2,-,13,TGCAGCGTTGGAAACAGAAACACCGGGGAGCTGTTTTTT,CSVGNRNTGELFF
-,TRBV6-5,TRBJ2-7,-,12,TGTGCCAGCAGCAGGACATCCTACGAGCAGTACTTC,CASSRTSYEQYF
-,TRBV5-6,TRBJ2-1,-,16,TGTGCCAGCAGCTTGGGGGGGCAGGGACGGTACAATGAGCAGTTCTTC,CASSLGGQGRYNEQFF
-,TRBV28,TRBJ2-7,TRBD1,15,TGTGCCAGCAGCACCCCCGGGACAGGGGGCAACGAGCAGTACTTC,CASSTPGTGGNEQYF
-,TRBV6-5,TRBJ2-7,TRBD1,15,TGTGCCAGCAGTAATCCGGGACAGGGGAGGTACGAGCAGTACTTC,CASSNPGQGRYEQYF
once,TRBV6-6,TRBJ2-1,-,15,TGTGCCAGCAGTTACTCCGCGGGGCCCTACAATGAGCAGTTCTTC,CASSYSAGPYNEQFF
-,TRBV4-3,TRBJ1-1,-,15,TGCGCCAGCAGCACCACGACAGAGCTAAACACTGAAGCTTTCTTT,CASSTTTELNTEAFF
-,TRBV7-9,TRBJ2-1,TRBD1,14,TGTGCCAGCAGCACCGGGACAGGGTCCAATGAGCAGTTCTTC,CASSTGTGSNEQFF
-,TRBV18,TRBJ2-6,TRBD1,19,TGTGCCAGCTCACCGGTAACGACAGGGGGCAACTCTGGGGCCAACGTCCTGACTTTC,CASSPVTTGGNSGANVLTF
-,TRBV10-2,TRBJ2-7,TRBD1,15,TGCGCCAGCAGTGAGTCGACAGGGGGAACGCACGAGCAGTACTTC,CASSESTGGTHEQYF
-,TRBV10-3,TRBJ1-5,-,15,TGTGCCATCAGTGAGGGGGCAAGGTCGAATCAGCCCCAGCATTTT,CAISEGARSNQPQHF